Following are 19 T cell receptor beta chains from one sample sequenced in a study of vaccination effects on CD4 cells after COVID-19. What these receptors recognize is not known. ViraFEST expansion of antigen-specific CD4+ T cells with viral peptide pools preceded sequencing. The culture ran for less than 12 days, and then CD4+ T cells were isolated. According to the study, vaccine recipients showed no prior SARS-CoV-2 infection and negative nucleocapsid antibodies. TCRdb keeps only in-frame clones here, not all; method: immunoSEQ multiplex PCR. The sample lists under 30,000 clones; about 70% were seen once. This specimen was CD4+ T cells from PBMCs cultured with HCoV-NL63 spike peptides, taken before COVID-19 vaccination. Receptor source: a human donor who received a COVID-19 vaccine.

The V gene is TRBV10-3, the J gene TRBJ1-1; D uncertain. CDR3 length equals 15 residues. CDR1 and CDR2 (germline): ENHRY, SYGVKD. The V and J ends lost 5 bases and 1 base respectively, with 14 bases between them. The DNA for the CDR3 is TGTGCCATCAGTCCCGTCAGTGCCCAGAACACTGAAGCTTTCTTT. Its protein product is CAISPVSAQNTEAFF.

The chain couples TRBV21-1 to TRBJ1-1; the DNA was not used to check the table's D call, TRBD1. TRBV21-1 is described as a pseudogene. The CDR3 sequence is 15 residues long. The CDR3 nucleotides read TGTGCCAGCAGCAAAGCGAGGGAAGGGGGCCCTGAAGCTTTCTTT. Translation: CASSKAREGGPEAFF.

The sample holds a few counts of this clone. The chain couples TRBV4-1 to TRBJ1-1; unclear D gene. V lost 0 bases and J 5 bases, leaving 7 bases between the germline ends. The length of the CDR3 is 13 residues. Per germline, CDR1 MGHRA and CDR2 YSYEKL. CDR3 amino acids: CASSQDGDTEAFF. CDR3 nucleotide sequence: TGCGCCAGCAGCCAAGATGGCGATACTGAAGCTTTCTTT.

The chain joins TRBV5-4 to TRBJ1-2, with a possible D match to TRBD1 (6 bases). Germline V lookup: CDR1 SGHNT, CDR2 YYREEE (reference sequence). The length of the CDR3 is 14 residues. The germline V and J ends were trimmed by 0 bases and 7 bases, with 13 bases remaining between them. The CDR3 nucleotides read TGTGCCAGCAGCTTGGGGAACAGGGCGGGTGGCTACACCTTC. This encodes CASSLGNRAGGYTF.

This chain connects TRBV5-1 to TRBJ2-3; 9 bases fit TRBD2. CDR3 size: 18 residues. After removal of 3 bases from V and 3 bases from J, the junction contained 14 bases not matched to a gene. Germline V gene data show CDR1 as SGHRS and CDR2 as YFSETQ. The CDR3 sequence: CASSSHDPGLAPTDTQYF. In DNA, the CDR3 is TGCGCCAGCAGCTCCCACGATCCGGGACTAGCCCCAACAGATACGCAGTATTTT.

V gene TRBV12-3 or TRBV12-4 combines with J gene TRBJ1-2, with a weak D call TRBD1 (6 bases). Trimming stripped 1 base from V and 8 bases from J, with 11 bases between. The CDR3 is 13 residues long. CDR3 region: CASSLGDNQGYTF. CDR3 in DNA: TGTGCCAGCAGTTTAGGGGACAATCAAGGCTACACCTTC.

J is TRBJ1-1 and V is TRBV19; D gene ambiguous. The CDR3 totals 15 residues. V was pared by 3 bases and J by 1 base, with 12 bases between. Germline CDR1 reads LNHDA; CDR2 reads SQIVND (reference sequence). CDR3 sequence reads: CASSIKSLKNTEAFF. CDR3 DNA sequence: TGTGCCAGTAGTATTAAAAGTTTAAAGAACACTGAAGCTTTCTTT.

The V and J genes are TRBV2 and TRBJ2-7; 9 bases are a match to TRBD2. V lost 4 bases, J lost 7 bases, and 2 bases stayed unmatched. The CDR3 totals 12 residues. The germline V gene has CDR1 SNHLY and CDR2 FYNNEI. CDR3 protein: CASSVLAGEQYF. In DNA, the CDR3 is TGTGCCAGCAGTGTCCTAGCGGGGGAGCAGTACTTC.

This clone was seen a handful of times. The rearrangement links TRBV4-3 to TRBJ2-3, with D perhaps matching TRBD1 (5 bases). Germline assignment: CDR1 LGHNA and CDR2 YSLEER. V lost 3 bases to trimming and J lost 0 bases, with 16 bases between them. The length of the CDR3 is 17 residues. CDR3 residues: CASSHTTASLSTDTQYF. In DNA, the CDR3 is TGCGCCAGCAGCCACACGACAGCCTCTCTTAGCACAGATACGCAGTATTTT.

The V and J genes are TRBV5-5 and TRBJ2-7; possible D gene TRBD1, 5 bases. The CDR3 contains 13 residues. Germline CDR1 reads SGHKS; CDR2 reads YYEKEE (reference sequence). V gave up 1 base and J gave up 3 bases, with 8 bases separating them. The CDR3 loop is CASSLQRGYEQYF. CDR3 in DNA: TGTGCCAGCAGCTTGCAAAGGGGCTACGAGCAGTACTTC. Based on the CDR3 plus reference TRBV5-5 and TRBJ2-7, the full variable domain is DAGVTQSPTHLIKTRGQQVTLRCSPISGHKSVSWYQQVLGQGPQFIFQYYEKEERGRGNFPDRFSARQFPNYSSELNVNALLLGDSALYLCASSLQRGYEQYFGPGTRLTVT.

The V gene is TRBV10-3, the J gene TRBJ1-3; D is undetermined. Trimming took off 10 bases at V and 0 bases at J, with 7 bases between the two ends. Germline V gene sequence: CDR1 ENHRY, CDR2 SYGVKD. This CDR3 is built from 12 residues. CDR3 sequence (DNA): TGTGCCACCATGAGCTCTGGAAACACCATATATTTT. Protein product: CATMSSGNTIYF.

The chain carries TRBV19 and TRBJ1-5; no definite D call. Germline V gives CDR1 LNHDA, CDR2 SQIVND (reference sequence). The ends were cut back, 6 bases at V and 6 bases at J, with 9 bases in the middle. This CDR3 is built from 12 residues. CDR3 DNA: TGTGCCAGTAGCGTCGTTGGTCAGCCCCAGCATTTT. This codes for CASSVVGQPQHF.

The chain links TRBV19 to TRBJ2-7; 9 positions agree with TRBD1. This CDR3 comprises 14 residues. Germline assignment: CDR1 LNHDA and CDR2 SQIVND (reference sequence). With V trimmed by 7 bases and J by 2 bases, 6 bases remained unmatched. In DNA, the CDR3 is TGTGCCAGTACAAATACAGGGGGCACCTACGAGCAGTACTTC. This encodes CASTNTGGTYEQYF.

This clone appeared once. The rearrangement uses TRBV6-4 and TRBJ2-1, with TRBD1 identical over 8 bases. Germline V gene sequence: CDR1 MRHNA, CDR2 SNTAGT. V lost 3 bases to trimming and J lost 2 bases; unmatched junction nucleotides: 6. CDR3 length: 16 residues. CDR3: CASSEYRGTPYNEQFF. The CDR3 bases are TGTGCCAGCAGTGAGTACAGGGGGACTCCCTACAATGAGCAGTTCTTC.

The rearrangement joins TRBV19 to TRBJ2-1; 7 nucleotides match TRBD2. The CDR3 extends over 13 amino acids. CDR1 is LNHDA, CDR2 SQIVND, per germline (reference sequence). Trimming at V came to 3 bases and at J to 8 bases, leaving 4 bases not matched to a gene. The CDR3 nucleotides read TGTGCCAGTAGTATGGGGGGGAACGATGAGCAGTTCTTC. Translation gives CASSMGGNDEQFF.

The rearrangement links TRBV30 to TRBJ1-5, with 8 bases aligning to TRBD1. J was trimmed by 7 bases and V by 5 bases; bases with no gene match: 13. There are 15 residues in the CDR3. Germline CDR1 GTSNPN, CDR2 SVGIG (reference sequence). The CDR3 protein is CAWALQGAVGQPQHF. DNA for the CDR3: TGTGCCTGGGCCCTTCAGGGGGCAGTGGGACAGCCCCAGCATTTT.

The chain employs TRBV7-8 and TRBJ2-5, with 12 bases aligning to TRBD2. The CDR3 totals 20 residues. V was pared by 3 bases and J by 6 bases, with 20 bases of the junction left unmatched. Germline CDR1 SGHVS, CDR2 FQNEAQ. The CDR3 nucleotides are TGTGCCAGCAGCTTTACTCCTTATCTTTCTAGCGGGGGGGCCGTCCAGACCCAGTACTTC. Translating gives CASSFTPYLSSGGAVQTQYF.

The chain links TRBV5-1 to TRBJ2-7; 7 bases agree with TRBD2. Germline lookup yields CDR1 SGHRS and CDR2 YFSETQ. This CDR3 region has 14 residues. Trimming at V came to 2 bases and at J to 2 bases, leaving 4 bases not matched to a gene. The CDR3: CASSFQAGTYEQYF. The CDR3, as DNA: TGCGCCAGCAGCTTTCAAGCGGGGACCTACGAGCAGTACTTC.

The rearrangement joins TRBV11-2 to TRBJ2-3; D remains unclear. The germline V and J ends were trimmed by 0 bases and 7 bases, with 8 bases remaining between them. This CDR3 spans 13 amino acids. In germline, CDR1 is SGHAT, CDR2 FQNNGV. CDR3 sequence: CASSLEPQNTQYF. Written as DNA, the CDR3 is TGTGCCAGCAGCTTAGAGCCTCAAAATACGCAGTATTTT. Looking up the rest from reference TRBV11-2 and TRBJ2-3 gives the full variable domain: EAGVAQSPRYKIIEKRQSVAFWCNPISGHATLYWYQQILGQGPKLLIQFQNNGVVDDSQLPKDRFSAERLKGVDSTLKIQPAKLEDSAVYLCASSLEPQNTQYFGPGTRLTVL.